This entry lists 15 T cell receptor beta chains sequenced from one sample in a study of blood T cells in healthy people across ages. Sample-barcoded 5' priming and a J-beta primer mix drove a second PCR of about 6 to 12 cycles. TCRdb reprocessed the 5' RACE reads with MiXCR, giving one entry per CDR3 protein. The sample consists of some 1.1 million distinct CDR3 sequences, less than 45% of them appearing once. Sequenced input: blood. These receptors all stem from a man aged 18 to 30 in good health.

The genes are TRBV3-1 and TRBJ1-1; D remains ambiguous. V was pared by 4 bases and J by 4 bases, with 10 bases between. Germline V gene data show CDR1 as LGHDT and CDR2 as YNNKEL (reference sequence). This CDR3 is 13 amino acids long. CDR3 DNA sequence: TGTGCCAGCAGCCCGGAGTCGGGCACTGAAGCTTTCTTT. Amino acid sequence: CASSPESGTEAFF.

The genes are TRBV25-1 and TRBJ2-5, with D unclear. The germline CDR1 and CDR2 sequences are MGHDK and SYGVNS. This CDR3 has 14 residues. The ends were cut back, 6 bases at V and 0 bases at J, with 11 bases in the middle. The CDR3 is CASSPFGYQETQYF. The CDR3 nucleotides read TGTGCCAGCAGCCCTTTCGGGTACCAAGAGACCCAGTACTTC. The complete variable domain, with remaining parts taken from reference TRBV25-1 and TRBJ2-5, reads EADIYQTPRYLVIGTGKKITLECSQTMGHDKMYWYQQDPGMELHLIHYSYGVNSTEKGDLSSESTVSRIRTEHFPLTLESARPSHTSQYLCASSPFGYQETQYFGPGTRLLVL.

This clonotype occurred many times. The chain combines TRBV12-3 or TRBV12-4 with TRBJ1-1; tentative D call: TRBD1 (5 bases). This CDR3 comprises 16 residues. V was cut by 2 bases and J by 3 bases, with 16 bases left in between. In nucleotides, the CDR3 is TGTGCCAGCAGTTTAATCCGGGGCTCTAGCGACACTGAAGCTTTCTTT. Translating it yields CASSLIRGSSDTEAFF.

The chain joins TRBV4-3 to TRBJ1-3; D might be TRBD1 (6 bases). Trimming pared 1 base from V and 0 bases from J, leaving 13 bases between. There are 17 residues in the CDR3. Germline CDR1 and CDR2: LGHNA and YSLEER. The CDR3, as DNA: TGCGCCAGCAGCCAAGGGATGGGGGCCTTCTCTGGAAACACCATATATTTT. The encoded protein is CASSQGMGAFSGNTIYF.

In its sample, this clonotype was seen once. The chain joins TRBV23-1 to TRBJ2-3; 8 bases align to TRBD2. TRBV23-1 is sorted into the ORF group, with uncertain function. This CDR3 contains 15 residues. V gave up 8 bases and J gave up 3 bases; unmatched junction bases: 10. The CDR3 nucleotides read TGCGCCAGCGGGTGGGACGAGCGGGGGACAGATACGCAGTATTTT. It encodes CASGWDERGTDTQYF.

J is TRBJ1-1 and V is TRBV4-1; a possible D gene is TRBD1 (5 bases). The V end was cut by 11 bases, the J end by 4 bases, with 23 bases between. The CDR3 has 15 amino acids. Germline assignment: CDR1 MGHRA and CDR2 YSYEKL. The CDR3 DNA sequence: TGCGCCGCAACCCCCCAGGGAGGGTCGGGCACTGAAGCTTTCTTT. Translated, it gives CAATPQGGSGTEAFF.

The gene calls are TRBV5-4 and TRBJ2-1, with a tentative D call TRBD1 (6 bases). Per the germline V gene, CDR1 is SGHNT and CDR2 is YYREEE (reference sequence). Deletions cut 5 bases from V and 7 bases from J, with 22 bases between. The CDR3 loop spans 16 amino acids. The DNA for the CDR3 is TGTGCCAGCAGTTCGGCAGGGGCGGACAATTTTAATGAGCAGTTCTTC. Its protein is CASSSAGADNFNEQFF.

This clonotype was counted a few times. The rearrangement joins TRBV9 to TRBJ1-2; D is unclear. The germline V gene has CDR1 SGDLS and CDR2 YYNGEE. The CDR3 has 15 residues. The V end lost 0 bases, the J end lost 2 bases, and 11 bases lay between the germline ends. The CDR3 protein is CASSVVATTNYGYTF. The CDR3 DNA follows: TGTGCCAGCAGCGTAGTTGCCACGACGAACTATGGCTACACCTTC.

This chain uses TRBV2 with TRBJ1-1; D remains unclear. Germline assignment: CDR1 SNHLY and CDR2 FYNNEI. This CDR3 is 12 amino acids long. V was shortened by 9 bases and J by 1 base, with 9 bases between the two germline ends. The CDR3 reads CARGRPNTEAFF. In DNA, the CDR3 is TGTGCCAGGGGGAGACCGAACACTGAAGCTTTCTTT.

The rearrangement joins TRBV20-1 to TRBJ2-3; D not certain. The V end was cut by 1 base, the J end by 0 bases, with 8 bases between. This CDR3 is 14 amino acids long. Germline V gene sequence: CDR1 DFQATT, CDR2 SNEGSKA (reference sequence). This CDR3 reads CSARVDRSTDTQYF. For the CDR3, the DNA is TGCAGTGCTAGAGTAGACCGAAGCACAGATACGCAGTATTTT.

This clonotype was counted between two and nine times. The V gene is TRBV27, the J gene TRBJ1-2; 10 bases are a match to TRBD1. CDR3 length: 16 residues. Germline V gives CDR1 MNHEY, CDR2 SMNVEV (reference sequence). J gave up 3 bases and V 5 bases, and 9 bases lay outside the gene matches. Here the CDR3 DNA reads TGTGCCAGCAGTCCGGCGGACAGGGGGTTATACTATGGCTACACCTTC. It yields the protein CASSPADRGLYYGYTF.

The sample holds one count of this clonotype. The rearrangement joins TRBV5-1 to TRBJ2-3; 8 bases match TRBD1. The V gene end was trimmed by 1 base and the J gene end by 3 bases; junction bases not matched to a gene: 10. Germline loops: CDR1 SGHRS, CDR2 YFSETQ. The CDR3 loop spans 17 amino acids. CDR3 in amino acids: CASSLRGDGQGTDTQYF. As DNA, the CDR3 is TGCGCCAGCAGCTTGCGGGGTGATGGACAGGGAACAGATACGCAGTATTTT.

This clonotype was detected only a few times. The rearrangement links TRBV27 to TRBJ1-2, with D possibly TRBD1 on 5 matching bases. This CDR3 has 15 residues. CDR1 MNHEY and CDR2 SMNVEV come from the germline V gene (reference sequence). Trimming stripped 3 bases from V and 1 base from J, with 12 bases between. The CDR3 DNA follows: TGTGCCAGCAGTTTCCGGGACGGGAGTAACTATGGCTACACCTTC. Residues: CASSFRDGSNYGYTF.

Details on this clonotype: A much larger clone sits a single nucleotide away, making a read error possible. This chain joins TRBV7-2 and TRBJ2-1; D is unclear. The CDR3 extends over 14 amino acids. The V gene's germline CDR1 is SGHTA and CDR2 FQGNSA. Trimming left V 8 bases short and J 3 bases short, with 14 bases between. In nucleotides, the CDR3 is TGTGCCAGCTGCCTCGAACCAGGCTACAATGAGCAGTTCTTC. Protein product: CASCLEPGYNEQFF.

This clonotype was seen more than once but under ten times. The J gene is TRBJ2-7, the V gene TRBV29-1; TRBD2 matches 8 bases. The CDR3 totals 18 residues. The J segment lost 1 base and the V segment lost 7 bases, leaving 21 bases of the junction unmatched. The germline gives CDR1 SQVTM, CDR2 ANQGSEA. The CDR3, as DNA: TGCAGCGGGAAACCGGACAGAGAATTAGCGGGGATTTCCTACGAGCAGTACTTC. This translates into CSGKPDRELAGISYEQYF.